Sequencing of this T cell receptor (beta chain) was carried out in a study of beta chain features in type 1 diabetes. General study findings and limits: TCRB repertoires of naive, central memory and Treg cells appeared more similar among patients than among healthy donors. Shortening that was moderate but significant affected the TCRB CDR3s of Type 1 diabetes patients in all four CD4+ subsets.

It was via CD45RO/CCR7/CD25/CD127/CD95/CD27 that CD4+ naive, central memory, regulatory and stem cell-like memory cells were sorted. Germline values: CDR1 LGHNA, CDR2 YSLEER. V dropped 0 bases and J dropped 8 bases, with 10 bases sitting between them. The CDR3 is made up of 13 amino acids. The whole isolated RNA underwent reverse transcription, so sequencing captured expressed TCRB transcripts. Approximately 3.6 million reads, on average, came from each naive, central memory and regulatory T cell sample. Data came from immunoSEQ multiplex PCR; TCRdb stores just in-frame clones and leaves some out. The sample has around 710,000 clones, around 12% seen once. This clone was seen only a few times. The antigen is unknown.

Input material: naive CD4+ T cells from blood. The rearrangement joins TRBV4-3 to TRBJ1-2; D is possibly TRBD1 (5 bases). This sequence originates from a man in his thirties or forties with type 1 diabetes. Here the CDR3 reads CASSQDAGRGYTF. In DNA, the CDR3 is TGCGCCAGCAGCCAAGATGCAGGGCGAGGCTACACCTTC.